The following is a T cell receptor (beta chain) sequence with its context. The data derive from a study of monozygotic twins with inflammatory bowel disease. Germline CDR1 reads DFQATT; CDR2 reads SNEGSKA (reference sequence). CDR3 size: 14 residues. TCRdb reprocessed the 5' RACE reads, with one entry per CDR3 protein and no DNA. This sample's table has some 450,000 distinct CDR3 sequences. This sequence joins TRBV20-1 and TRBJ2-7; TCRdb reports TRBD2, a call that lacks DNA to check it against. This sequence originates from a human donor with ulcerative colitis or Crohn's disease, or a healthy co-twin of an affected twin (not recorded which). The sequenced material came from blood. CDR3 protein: CSAGTTSREDEQYF.